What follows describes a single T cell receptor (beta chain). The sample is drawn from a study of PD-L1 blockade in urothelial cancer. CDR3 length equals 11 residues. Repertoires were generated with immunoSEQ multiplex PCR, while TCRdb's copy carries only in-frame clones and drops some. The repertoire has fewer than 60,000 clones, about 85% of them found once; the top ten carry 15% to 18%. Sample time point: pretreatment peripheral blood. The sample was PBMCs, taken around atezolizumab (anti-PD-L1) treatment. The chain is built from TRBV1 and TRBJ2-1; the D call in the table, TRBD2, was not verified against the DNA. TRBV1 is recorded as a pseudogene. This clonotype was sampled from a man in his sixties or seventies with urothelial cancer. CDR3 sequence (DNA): TGCACCAGCAGCCCCGCGGGAGGGTTGGTCTTC. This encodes CTSSPAGGLVF.